A selection of T cell receptor beta chains follows, all from one sample in a study of OX40 agonist ivuxolimab in advanced cancers. Profiling relied on immunoSEQ multiplex PCR, and the TCRdb table lists in-frame clones only, not all of them. Among fewer than 45,000 clones, around nine tenths were seen once, and the ten largest hold around an eighth. The material was CD4+ or CD8+ T cells sorted from blood, obtained in a trial of the OX40 agonist ivuxolimab. The receptors derive from an adult with an advanced solid tumor such as melanoma, head and neck, liver or kidney cancer. Each CDR3 is given with its conserved first and last residue. Each record gives: J gene, D gene, clone size, V gene, CDR3 protein, CDR3 DNA. The D gene is left open where the match is weak. The size entry is marked missing in some rows and otherwise reads once, few, many or a size class.

J: TRBJ2-7
D: -
size: -
V: TRBV4-1
CDR3: CASSLKGTYSYEQYF
DNA: TGCGCCAGCAGCCTGAAAGGGACCTACTCCTACGAGCAGTACTTC

J: TRBJ1-1
D: -
size: -
V: TRBV19
CDR3: CASSFVNTEAFF
DNA: TGTGCCAGTAGTTTTGTGAACACTGAAGCTTTCTTT

J: TRBJ2-3
D: -
size: once
V: TRBV5-5
CDR3: CASSPRTGVFTDTQYF
DNA: TGTGCCAGCAGCCCGAGGACCGGTGTCTTCACAGATACGCAGTATTTT

J: TRBJ2-3
D: -
size: -
V: TRBV5-1
CDR3: CASSQQGDNTQYF
DNA: TGCGCCAGCAGCCAGCAAGGCGATAATACGCAGTATTTT

J: TRBJ1-1
D: -
size: -
V: TRBV28
CDR3: CASIQAGGLWGTEAFF
DNA: TGTGCCAGCATCCAAGCGGGGGGTTTGTGGGGCACTGAAGCTTTCTTT

J: TRBJ2-7
D: -
size: -
V: TRBV4-1
CDR3: CASSQAEQGMYEQYF
DNA: TGCGCCAGCAGCCAAGCCGAACAGGGAATGTACGAGCAGTACTTC

J: TRBJ1-2
D: -
size: -
V: TRBV6-6
CDR3: CASRRTRELSYGYTF
DNA: TGTGCCAGCAGACGGACCAGGGAATTATCCTATGGCTACACCTTC

J: TRBJ1-3
D: -
size: once
V: TRBV28
CDR3: CASSLAALLSGNTIYF
DNA: TGTGCCAGCAGTTTGGCGGCTCTACTCTCTGGAAACACCATATATTTT

J: TRBJ2-1
D: -
size: -
V: TRBV4-1
CDR3: CASSQVSLAGEQFF
DNA: TGCGCCAGCAGCCAAGTTTCACTAGCAGGTGAGCAGTTCTTC

J: TRBJ2-2
D: -
size: once
V: TRBV5-4
CDR3: CASSLQQGSTGELFF
DNA: TGTGCCAGCAGCTTGCAGCAGGGGAGCACCGGGGAGCTGTTTTTT

J: TRBJ2-5
D: -
size: -
V: TRBV28
CDR3: CASREGRETQYF
DNA: TGTGCCAGCAGAGAGGGGCGGGAGACCCAGTACTTC

J: TRBJ1-5
D: -
size: few
V: TRBV7-4
CDR3: CASSLGFGAGLEPQHF
DNA: TGTGCCAGCAGCTTAGGTTTTGGGGCAGGGCTGGAGCCCCAGCATTTT

J: TRBJ2-2
D: TRBD1
size: -
V: TRBV4-1
CDR3: CASSIQGGLNTGELFF
DNA: TGCGCCAGCAGCATACAGGGGGGACTGAACACCGGGGAGCTGTTTTTT

J: TRBJ2-1
D: TRBD2
size: -
V: TRBV7-9
CDR3: CASSTSGGEQFF
DNA: TGTGCCAGCAGCACTAGCGGGGGTGAGCAGTTCTTC

J: TRBJ2-7
D: TRBD2
size: -
V: TRBV6-6
CDR3: CASSQDSGSSYEQYF
DNA: TGTGCCAGCAGCCAAGATAGCGGGAGCTCCTACGAGCAGTACTTC

J: TRBJ1-1
D: -
size: -
V: TRBV29-1
CDR3: CSVEGGEAFF
DNA: TGCAGCGTTGAAGGGGGGGAGGCTTTCTTT

J: TRBJ2-3
D: TRBD2
size: -
V: TRBV14
CDR3: CASSQDLPGLAGFTDTQYF
DNA: TGTGCCAGCAGCCAAGATTTGCCCGGACTAGCGGGATTCACAGATACGCAGTATTTT

J: TRBJ2-3
D: TRBD2
size: -
V: TRBV28
CDR3: CASSFGLALSTDTQYF
DNA: TGTGCCAGCAGTTTTGGACTAGCGCTTAGCACAGATACGCAGTATTTT

J: TRBJ2-7
D: TRBD2
size: -
V: TRBV5-4
CDR3: CASSLKRGGREQYF
DNA: TGTGCCAGCAGCTTGAAGCGGGGGGGTAGGGAGCAGTACTTC

J: TRBJ2-5
D: -
size: once
V: TRBV27
CDR3: CASRSRRWGRETQYF
DNA: TGTGCCAGCAGATCCCGGCGTTGGGGGAGGGAGACCCAGTACTTC

J: TRBJ2-7
D: -
size: once
V: TRBV7-2
CDR3: CASSLDPVVYEQYF
DNA: TGTGCCAGCAGCTTAGATCCGGTAGTCTACGAGCAGTACTTC

J: TRBJ1-5
D: -
size: -
V: TRBV10-3
CDR3: CAISESKREHQPQHF
DNA: TGTGCCATCAGTGAGTCGAAAAGGGAGCATCAGCCCCAGCATTTT

J: TRBJ2-1
D: -
size: -
V: TRBV27
CDR3: CASTGWGNEQFF
DNA: TGTGCCAGCACAGGATGGGGCAATGAGCAGTTCTTC

J: TRBJ2-2
D: TRBD2
size: -
V: TRBV19
CDR3: CASSGTSGRLNTGELFF
DNA: TGTGCCAGTAGTGGGACTAGCGGGAGGCTGAACACCGGGGAGCTGTTTTTT

J: TRBJ1-5
D: -
size: -
V: TRBV19
CDR3: CASRMGGFYSNQPQHF
DNA: TGTGCCAGTAGAATGGGGGGATTCTATAGCAATCAGCCCCAGCATTTT

J: TRBJ2-1
D: TRBD2
size: -
V: TRBV4-1
CDR3: CASRQGLAVGSSYNEQFF
DNA: TGCGCCAGCAGACAGGGACTAGCGGTTGGGAGCTCCTACAATGAGCAGTTCTTC